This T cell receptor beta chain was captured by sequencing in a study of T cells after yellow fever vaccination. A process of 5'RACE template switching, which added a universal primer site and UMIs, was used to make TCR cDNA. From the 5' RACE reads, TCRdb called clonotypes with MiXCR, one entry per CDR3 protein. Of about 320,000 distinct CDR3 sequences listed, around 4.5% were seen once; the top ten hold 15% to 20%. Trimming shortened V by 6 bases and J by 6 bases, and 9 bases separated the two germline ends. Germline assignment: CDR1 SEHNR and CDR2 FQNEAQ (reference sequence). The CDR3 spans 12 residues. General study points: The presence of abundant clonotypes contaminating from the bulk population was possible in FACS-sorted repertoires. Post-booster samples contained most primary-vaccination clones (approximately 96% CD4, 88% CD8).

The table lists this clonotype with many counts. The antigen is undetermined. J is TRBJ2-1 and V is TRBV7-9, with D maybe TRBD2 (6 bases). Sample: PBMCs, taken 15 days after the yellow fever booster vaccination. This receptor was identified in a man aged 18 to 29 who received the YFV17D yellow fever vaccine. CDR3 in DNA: TGTGCCAGCAGGCGACTAGTCAATGAGCAGTTCTTC. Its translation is CASRRLVNEQFF.